These 29 T cell receptor beta chains originate from one sample sequenced in a study of cytomegalovirus exposure and HLA in healthy donors. PCR involved 60 Vbeta and 13 Jbeta primers. Only in-frame clones appear in the TCRdb table, and some are missing; sequencing was by immunoSEQ multiplex PCR. The sample has more than 80,000 clones, roughly four fifths seen once. Sequencing was done on a sample of PBMCs. Receptors originate from a human donor in good health.

This chain connects TRBV5-6 to TRBJ2-3; 10 bases match TRBD2. Germline V gene data show CDR1 as SGHDT and CDR2 as YYEEEE. The CDR3 runs 16 residues. V was pared by 0 bases and J by 0 bases, with 1 base of the junction left unmatched. CDR3 DNA: TGTGCCAGCAGCTTGGCGGGACTAGCGAGCACAGATACGCAGTATTTT. It translates to CASSLAGLASTDTQYF.

The V gene is TRBV7-6, the J gene TRBJ1-3; D remains unclear. From germline, CDR1 is SGHVS and CDR2 FNYEAQ. This CDR3 region has 15 residues. Trimming took off 6 bases at V and 4 bases at J, with 16 bases between the two ends. CDR3 in amino acids: CASRVGAGGGNTIYF. The CDR3, as DNA: TGTGCCAGCAGAGTAGGAGCGGGCGGAGGAAACACCATATATTTT.

This chain joins TRBV15 and TRBJ1-3; tentatively, D is TRBD1 (5 bases). V shed 1 base and J shed 7 bases, with 8 bases lying between them. From germline, CDR1 is LNHNV and CDR2 YYDKDF (reference sequence). The CDR3 totals 13 residues. The DNA for the CDR3 is TGTGCCACCAGCAGAGGGACAAGGAACACCATATATTTT. Amino acids: CATSRGTRNTIYF.

The chain is built from TRBV6-1 and TRBJ2-5, with D perhaps TRBD1 (6 bases). This CDR3 region has 15 residues. Between the trimmed V and J ends, which lost 3 bases and 5 bases, there was a span of 16 bases. Germline CDR1 is MNHNS and CDR2 is SASEGT. DNA of the CDR3: TGTGCCAGCAGTGAGACAGGACCGGGCACGGAGACCCAGTACTTC. This sequence encodes CASSETGPGTETQYF.

This chain links TRBV19 with TRBJ1-5; TRBD1 is a possible D gene (6 bases). Germline V gene data show CDR1 as LNHDA and CDR2 as SQIVND (reference sequence). V dropped 1 base and J dropped 11 bases, with 18 bases sitting between them. The CDR3 covers 15 residues. CDR3 sequence (DNA): TGTGCCAGTAGTATAGGCACAGCAGGGGAATCGGCCCAGCATTTT. It is translated as CASSIGTAGESAQHF.

The DNA of the CDR3 is TGTGCCAGTAGTATGTTTTCGGCAGGGGCCTCCTATAATTCACCCCTCCACTTT. This translates into CASSMFSAGASYNSPLHF. The rearrangement joins TRBV19 to TRBJ1-6; TRBD1 is a possible D gene (6 bases). Germline loops: CDR1 LNHDA, CDR2 SQIVND (reference sequence). The CDR3 covers 18 residues. V was trimmed by 3 bases and J by 0 bases, leaving 15 bases between them.

The chain recombines TRBV7-9 with TRBJ2-7; 8 positions match TRBD1. CDR3 length equals 16 residues. V shed 5 bases, J shed 5 bases, and the junction held 14 bases outside the gene matches. Germline CDR1 SEHNR, CDR2 FQNEAQ (reference sequence). CDR3 residues: CASSLLPPGQGHEQYF. CDR3 in DNA: TGTGCCAGCAGCCTTTTACCCCCTGGACAGGGCCACGAGCAGTACTTC.

Here the CDR3 DNA reads TGTGCCAGCAGCTTAGTGTCCGGCGGGAGAAACTACGAGCAGTACTTC. It translates to CASSLVSGGRNYEQYF. The rearrangement uses TRBV7-2 and TRBJ2-7, with 7 bases that match TRBD2. V was clipped by 1 base and J by 3 bases; unmatched bases: 9. The CDR3 is made up of 16 amino acids. Looked up from germline, CDR1 is SGHTA and CDR2 is FQGNSA. Full variable domain (outside the CDR3, taken from reference TRBV7-2 and TRBJ2-7): GAGVSQSPSNKVTEKGKDVELRCDPISGHTALYWYRQSLGQGLEFLIYFQGNSAPDKSGLPSDRFSAERTGGSVSTLTIQRTQQEDSAVYLCASSLVSGGRNYEQYFGPGTRLTVT.

The table lists this clone with a few counts. V usage is TRBV9 and J usage is TRBJ2-5, with TRBD1 matching 7 bases. V trimming: 0 bases; J trimming: 4 bases; junction bases outside the gene matches: 12. The CDR3 spans 17 residues. Germline CDR1 is SGDLS and CDR2 is YYNGEE. The chain's CDR3 is CASSVGGRNRGLETQYF. Written as DNA, the CDR3 is TGTGCCAGCAGCGTAGGTGGAAGGAACAGGGGTTTAGAGACCCAGTACTTC.

The chain is built from TRBV10-1 and TRBJ1-2; 7 nucleotides align to TRBD1. CDR1 and CDR2 from the germline V gene are WNHNN and SYGVQD (reference sequence). This CDR3 spans 16 amino acids. Unmatched junction bases numbered 11, after V lost 3 bases and J lost 4 bases. DNA for the CDR3: TGCGCCAGCAGTGAAATACGGGACAGTAATTTCTATGGCTACACCTTC. This codes for CASSEIRDSNFYGYTF.

The rearrangement joins TRBV6-1 to TRBJ2-1; no firm D call. Trimming shortened V by 1 base and J by 1 base, and 11 bases separated the two germline ends. The CDR3 has 16 amino acids. Germline CDR1 is MNHNS and CDR2 is SASEGT. For the CDR3, the DNA is TGTGCCAGCAGTGAAGTCTTCCCCGGGTCCTACAATGAGCAGTTCTTC. It is translated as CASSEVFPGSYNEQFF.

This chain joins TRBV7-9 and TRBJ1-6; 12 nucleotides align to TRBD1. This CDR3 has 16 residues. V dropped 5 bases and J dropped 7; count of bases not matched to a gene: 6. Per the germline V gene, CDR1 is SEHNR and CDR2 is FQNEAQ (reference sequence). CDR3 sequence reads: CASSRGTGGGNSPLHF. Here the CDR3 DNA reads TGTGCCAGCAGCCGGGGGACAGGGGGCGGAAATTCACCCCTCCACTTT.

The V and J genes are TRBV19 and TRBJ1-3, with D uncertain. This CDR3 has 16 residues. Germline CDR1 LNHDA, CDR2 SQIVND (reference sequence). The V gene lost 5 bases and the J gene lost 4 bases, with 18 bases spanning the gap. CDR3 region: CASSDREPRRGNTIYF. CDR3 DNA: TGTGCCAGTAGTGACCGGGAGCCACGGCGGGGAAACACCATATATTTT.

J is TRBJ1-5 and V is TRBV7-2; D uncertain. Looked up from germline, CDR1 is SGHTA and CDR2 is FQGNSA. With 5 bases removed from V and 4 bases from J, the gap between germline ends came to 9 bases. The CDR3 length is 13 residues. This CDR3 is CASSRLPNQPQHF. CDR3 coding DNA: TGTGCCAGCAGCCGACTTCCGAATCAGCCCCAGCATTTT.

The rearrangement links TRBV7-8 to TRBJ2-7, with 8 bases lining up with TRBD1. V shed 3 bases, J shed 3 bases, and the junction held 7 bases outside the gene matches. The germline gives CDR1 SGHVS, CDR2 FQNEAQ. The CDR3 length is 15 residues. The CDR3 DNA follows: TGTGCCAGCAGCTTGGCTAGACAGGGGCGCTACGAGCAGTACTTC. It encodes CASSLARQGRYEQYF. The full variable domain, completed using reference TRBV7-8 and TRBJ2-7, is GAGVSQSPRYKVAKRGQDVALRCDPISGHVSLFWYQQALGQGPEFLTYFQNEAQLDKSGLPSDRFFAERPEGSVSTLKIQRTQQEDSAVYLCASSLARQGRYEQYFGPGTRLTVT.

The genes are TRBV7-9 and TRBJ1-1; 8 bases fit TRBD1. The CDR3 runs to 17 residues. V lost 1 base and J lost 2; bases outside the gene matches: 9. Germline values: CDR1 SEHNR, CDR2 FQNEAQ (reference sequence). CDR3 coding DNA: TGTGCCAGCAGCTTAGACCCGACAGGGGCGACTAACACTGAAGCTTTCTTT. This sequence encodes CASSLDPTGATNTEAFF.

The gene calls are TRBV5-1 and TRBJ1-2; 10 nucleotides agree with TRBD1. Trimming cost V 5 bases and J 4 bases; bases outside gene matches: 8. The length of the CDR3 is 15 residues. Germline V gene lookup returns CDR1 SGHRS and CDR2 YFSETQ. This chain's CDR3 is CASRETGGEFYGYTF. CDR3 in DNA: TGCGCCAGCAGGGAGACAGGGGGCGAGTTCTATGGCTACACCTTC.

The chain links TRBV25-1 to TRBJ2-5; D is undetermined. CDR3 length equals 9 residues. The germline CDR1 and CDR2 sequences are MGHDK and SYGVNS. V was trimmed by 9 bases and J by 4 bases, leaving 3 bases between them. CDR3 DNA: TGTGCCAGGGCAGAGACCCAGTACTTC. The encoded protein is CARAETQYF. The full variable domain, its missing parts supplied by reference TRBV25-1 and TRBJ2-5, is EADIYQTPRYLVIGTGKKITLECSQTMGHDKMYWYQQDPGMELHLIHYSYGVNSTEKGDLSSESTVSRIRTEHFPLTLESARPSHTSQYLCARAETQYFGPGTRLLVL.

V usage is TRBV23-1 and J usage is TRBJ2-1; 8 bases match TRBD2. TRBV23-1 counts as an open reading frame of uncertain function. V was pared by 3 bases and J by 5 bases, with 9 bases of the junction left unmatched. The CDR3 spans 16 residues. This CDR3 reads CASSHPIAGKNNEQFF. For the CDR3, the DNA is TGCGCCAGCAGTCATCCAATAGCGGGGAAGAACAATGAGCAGTTCTTC.

The rearrangement joins TRBV4-2 to TRBJ2-5; 7 nucleotides agree with TRBD2. The CDR3 length is 16 residues. Losses at the gene ends were 0 bases for V and 1 base for J; bases not matched to a gene: 5. CDR1 is LGHNA and CDR2 is YNFKEQ in the germline V gene. The CDR3 loop reads CASSQDSPGGQETQYF. Written as DNA, the CDR3 is TGTGCCAGCAGCCAAGATAGTCCGGGGGGCCAAGAGACCCAGTACTTC.

The chain combines TRBV19 with TRBJ1-5; 8 positions match TRBD1. The CDR3 runs 15 residues. Germline CDR1 LNHDA, CDR2 SQIVND (reference sequence). The J segment lost 4 bases and the V segment lost 9 bases, leaving 11 bases of the junction unmatched. CDR3 amino acids: CASRDRPEANQPQHF. The CDR3 DNA follows: TGTGCCAGCCGGGACAGGCCGGAGGCGAATCAGCCCCAGCATTTT.

This chain links TRBV7-2 with TRBJ1-3; 7 positions match TRBD1. Looked up from germline, CDR1 is SGHTA and CDR2 is FQGNSA. The J segment lost 0 bases and the V segment lost 5 bases, leaving 7 bases of the junction unmatched. This CDR3 is 16 amino acids long. CDR3 DNA: TGTGCCAGCAGCACAACCAGGGGGTACTCTGGAAACACCATATATTTT. The encoded protein is CASSTTRGYSGNTIYF.

This rearrangement joins TRBV5-4 to TRBJ1-2, with TRBD1 as a possible D gene (5 bases). This CDR3 spans 14 amino acids. The V end lost 3 bases, the J end lost 2 bases, and 11 bases lay between the germline ends. Looked up from germline, CDR1 is SGHNT and CDR2 is YYREEE (reference sequence). The CDR3: CASSSQGRNYGYTF. The CDR3 nucleotides are TGTGCCAGCAGCTCCCAGGGCAGAAACTATGGCTACACCTTC.

As DNA, the CDR3 is TGCGCCAGCAGCCAAGTCTTATGGCGCAGGGATGACTATGGCTACACCTTC. This translates into CASSQVLWRRDDYGYTF. The J gene is TRBJ1-2, the V gene TRBV4-1; tentative D call: TRBD1 (5 bases). V was cut by 1 base and J by 3 bases, with 18 bases left in between. Germline CDR1 reads MGHRA; CDR2 reads YSYEKL. The length of the CDR3 is 17 residues.

This chain connects TRBV4-2 to TRBJ1-1, with D perhaps matching TRBD1 (5 bases). CDR3 length equals 16 residues. CDR1 LGHNA and CDR2 YNFKEQ come from the germline V gene. V gave up 3 bases and J gave up 5 bases, with 19 bases separating them. CDR3 in amino acids: CASSQTLGQGRTEAFF. The CDR3 coding sequence is TGTGCCAGCAGCCAGACTTTGGGGCAGGGTCGGACTGAAGCTTTCTTT.

This clone was found a few times. V usage is TRBV5-1 and J usage is TRBJ1-2, with a tentative D call TRBD1 (5 bases). The V and J ends lost 2 bases and 1 base respectively, with 12 bases between them. This CDR3 has 15 residues. Germline V gene lookup returns CDR1 SGHRS and CDR2 YFSETQ. In DNA, the CDR3 is TGCGCCAGCAGCTTCAACGACAGAGATAACTATGGCTACACCTTC. Translating gives CASSFNDRDNYGYTF.

The rearrangement uses TRBV7-7 and TRBJ1-5; TRBD1 aligns across 8 bases. Germline V gene sequence: CDR1 SSHAT, CDR2 FNYEAQ (reference sequence). This CDR3 region has 19 residues. V gave up 7 bases and J gave up 6 bases; unmatched junction bases: 23. The CDR3, as DNA: TGTGCCAGCAACAGAACAAACCGTGACAGGGGTGTGCGGGGTCAGCCCCAGCATTTT. Translating it yields CASNRTNRDRGVRGQPQHF.

The J gene is TRBJ1-2, the V gene TRBV6-1; 9 bases are a match to TRBD1. V lost 8 bases, J lost 2 bases, and 9 bases stayed unmatched. The CDR3 covers 15 residues. Per the germline V gene, CDR1 is MNHNS and CDR2 is SASEGT. The CDR3: CASGGTGRVNYGYTF. The CDR3 DNA sequence: TGTGCCAGCGGGGGGACAGGGAGGGTAAACTATGGCTACACCTTC.

This clone was detected only a few times. The chain combines TRBV10-2 with TRBJ1-4, with 7 positions matching TRBD1. Germline V CDR1 and CDR2: WSHSY, SAAADI. V lost 2 bases and J lost 8; bases outside the gene matches: 17. There are 18 residues in the CDR3. CDR3 amino acids: CASSEVRQGLGAGEKLFF. Here the CDR3 DNA reads TGCGCCAGCAGTGAGGTTAGACAGGGACTCGGCGCAGGGGAAAAACTGTTTTTT.